A selection of T cell receptor beta chains follows, all from one sample in a study of blood T cells in healthy people across ages. TCRdb reprocessed the 5' RACE reads via MiXCR and lists one record per CDR3 protein. The sample records some 1.6 million distinct CDR3 sequences, 30% to 35% being singletons. Sequencing used blood. The receptors derive from a woman aged 30 to 39 in good health. Each CDR3 is given with its conserved first and last residue. The order of the fields is CDR3 protein, CDR3 DNA, V gene, D gene, J gene, clone size. The D gene is left open where the match is weak. Clone size is not always given. Where it is, it says once, few, many or a class for expanded clones.

CASSLGRALEQYF	TGCGCCAGCAGCTTGGGCAGGGCTCTCGAGCAGTACTTC	TRBV5-1	-	TRBJ2-7	-
CASTGDAEQYF	TGTGCCAGCACCGGGGATGCTGAGCAGTACTTC	TRBV3-1	-	TRBJ2-5	-
CASSLGLAGFEQYF	TGTGCCAGCAGCTTGGGACTAGCGGGATTCGAGCAGTACTTC	TRBV13	TRBD2	TRBJ2-7	few
CASSPQGRSTDTQYF	TGTGCCAGCAGTCCCCAGGGACGGAGCACAGATACGCAGTATTTT	TRBV28	-	TRBJ2-3	-
CASSSIQETQYF	TGTGCCAGCAGCTCTATTCAAGAGACCCAGTACTTC	TRBV7-2	-	TRBJ2-5	many
CASSQGSGGTYGYTF	TGTGCCAGCAGCCAGGGGTCAGGGGGGACCTATGGCTACACCTTC	TRBV3-1	TRBD1	TRBJ1-2	-
CASSLGLAGDYNEQFF	TGTGCCAGCAGTCTCGGACTAGCGGGGGACTACAATGAGCAGTTCTTC	TRBV6-6	TRBD2	TRBJ2-1	few
CASRSGTEGFF	TGTGCCAGCAGGTCCGGGACTGAAGGGTTCTTC	TRBV27	-	TRBJ2-1	few
CASSVKDRVMAGANVLTF	TGTGCCAGCAGCGTAAAGGACAGGGTTATGGCTGGGGCCAACGTCCTGACTTTC	TRBV9	TRBD1	TRBJ2-6	-
CASTRYHQTGSVDEQYF	TGCGCCAGCACCCGATATCACCAAACAGGGTCCGTCGACGAGCAGTACTTC	TRBV5-1	-	TRBJ2-7	few
CASSLADRGLYEQYF	TGTGCCAGCAGCTTAGCGGACAGGGGGCTCTACGAGCAGTACTTC	TRBV7-2	TRBD1	TRBJ2-7	few
CASSFTSGSSDTQYF	TGTGCCAGCAGCTTCACTAGCGGGAGTTCAGATACGCAGTATTTT	TRBV6-5	TRBD2	TRBJ2-3	few
CATSRGVDNPTYEQYF	TGTGCCACCAGCAGAGGGGTGGACAACCCGACCTACGAGCAGTACTTC	TRBV15	-	TRBJ2-7	few
CASSPLGQGGEKLFF	TGTGCCAGCAGCCCCCTCGGGCAGGGCGGGGAAAAACTGTTTTTT	TRBV9	-	TRBJ1-4	-
CASSASGGGFWNERFF	TGTGCCAGCAGCGCCTCGGGCGGGGGGTTTTGGAATGAGCGGTTCTTC	TRBV6-2/TRBV6-3	TRBD2	TRBJ2-1	-
CASSLIPTSGANVLTF	TGCGCCAGCAGCTTGATTCCCACCTCTGGGGCCAACGTCCTGACTTTC	TRBV5-1	-	TRBJ2-6	-
CASSLALSGSSQETQYF	TGCGCCAGCAGCTTGGCCTTAAGCGGGAGTTCCCAAGAGACCCAGTACTTC	TRBV5-1	TRBD2	TRBJ2-5	-
CASSPRGFNYEQYF	TGTGCCAGCAGCCCAAGGGGGTTCAATTACGAGCAGTACTTC	TRBV28	-	TRBJ2-7	few
CSASHRDRAPPLHF	TGCAGTGCTAGCCACCGGGACAGGGCGCCACCCCTCCACTTT	TRBV20-1	TRBD1	TRBJ1-6	few
CASSQAAGGGYTF	TGTGCCAGCAGCCAAGCCGCCGGTGGAGGCTACACCTTC	TRBV3-1	-	TRBJ1-2	-
CASSTTGRVTDTQYF	TGTGCCAGCAGCACGACAGGGAGGGTAACAGATACGCAGTATTTT	TRBV7-8	-	TRBJ2-3	-
CASRAGLAGYSSYEQYF	TGCGCCAGCAGGGCGGGACTAGCGGGGTACTCCTCCTACGAGCAGTACTTC	TRBV10-2	TRBD2	TRBJ2-7	-
CASSGPGTFSYNEQFF	TGTGCCAGCAGTGGACCCGGGACTTTCTCCTACAATGAGCAGTTCTTC	TRBV2	-	TRBJ2-1	few
CAISNLAGDTDTQYF	TGTGCCATCAGCAATCTAGCGGGGGACACAGATACGCAGTATTTT	TRBV10-3	TRBD2	TRBJ2-3	-
CASSYSGRGYYEQYF	TGTGCCAGCAGTTACTCGGGCAGGGGGTACTACGAGCAGTACTTC	TRBV6-5	TRBD1	TRBJ2-7	-
CSASYGGSDTQYF	TGCAGTGCTAGTTATGGGGGGTCAGATACGCAGTATTTT	TRBV20-1	-	TRBJ2-3	few
CASSQPGVSPLHF	TGTGCCAGCAGCCAACCAGGGGTCTCACCCCTCCACTTT	TRBV3-1	-	TRBJ1-6	-
CATSDPQGNEQYF	TGTGCCACCAGTGACCCCCAGGGGAACGAGCAGTACTTC	TRBV24-1	-	TRBJ2-7	few
CASSLAYQYADTQYF	TGTGCCAGCAGTTTAGCGTATCAGTATGCAGATACGCAGTATTTT	TRBV12-3/TRBV12-4	-	TRBJ2-3	-
CASSYGEQEPPRTDTQYF	TGTGCCAGCAGTTACGGAGAACAGGAACCCCCCAGGACAGATACGCAGTATTTT	TRBV6-5	-	TRBJ2-3	few
CASKIAGGGYEQYF	TGCGCCAGCAAAATAGCGGGAGGCGGCTACGAGCAGTACTTC	TRBV10-2	TRBD2	TRBJ2-7	-
CASSSKQGMWNTEAFF	TGCGCCAGCAGCTCCAAACAGGGAATGTGGAACACTGAAGCTTTCTTT	TRBV5-1	-	TRBJ1-1	few
CASSYISRDRVGNEQYF	TGCGCCAGCAGTTACATTAGCCGGGACAGGGTGGGAAATGAGCAGTACTTC	TRBV5-1	TRBD1	TRBJ2-5	once
CASSSRRDRGTYEQYF	TGCGCCAGCAGCTCCCGTCGGGACAGGGGGACGTACGAGCAGTACTTC	TRBV21-1	-	TRBJ2-7	many
CASRNSTGGYREQYF	TGTGCCAGCAGAAATTCGACAGGGGGTTATCGCGAGCAGTACTTC	TRBV6-5	TRBD1	TRBJ2-7	few
CASSVAYRGDGSSPLHF	TGTGCCAGCAGCGTAGCCTACCGAGGGGACGGCTCCTCACCCCTCCACTTT	TRBV9	-	TRBJ1-6	-
CASSFSLGPYNEQFF	TGTGCCAGCAGTTTCAGCCTGGGGCCCTACAATGAGCAGTTCTTC	TRBV12-3/TRBV12-4	-	TRBJ2-1	few
CASRKDTSYEQYF	TGTGCCAGCAGGAAGGACACTTCCTACGAGCAGTACTTC	TRBV27	-	TRBJ2-7	many
CATSRSGHTATDTQYF	TGTGCCACCAGCAGATCCGGACACACCGCCACAGATACGCAGTATTTT	TRBV15	-	TRBJ2-3	few
CASSPGTGLAGALYNEQFF	TGTGCCAGCAGTCCCGGGACAGGGCTAGCGGGAGCCCTTTACAATGAGCAGTTCTTC	TRBV12-3/TRBV12-4	-	TRBJ2-1	-
CASRARGLLGGYTF	TGTGCCAGCAGGGCCCGTGGGCTTTTGGGCGGCTACACCTTC	TRBV28	-	TRBJ1-2	-
CASSEGIDTQYF	TGTGCCAGTTCAGAGGGGATAGATACGCAGTATTTT	TRBV18	-	TRBJ2-3	few
CASSLFDSSYNEQFF	TGTGCCAGCAGTTTATTTGATAGCTCCTACAATGAGCAGTTCTTC	TRBV28	-	TRBJ2-1	-
CASSPGTGMTSSNQPQHF	TGTGCCAGCAGTCCCGGGACAGGGATGACGAGTAGCAATCAGCCCCAGCATTTT	TRBV6-1	TRBD1	TRBJ1-5	-
CASSLGGEIRNEQFF	TGTGCCAGCAGTTTAGGCGGCGAGATTAGAAATGAGCAGTTCTTC	TRBV12-3/TRBV12-4	-	TRBJ2-1	few
CASSARLAGWYNEQFF	TGTGCCAGCAGCGCCCGACTAGCGGGGTGGTACAATGAGCAGTTCTTC	TRBV9	TRBD2	TRBJ2-1	many
CASSLARTSRYNEQFF	TGTGCCAGCAGCTTAGCGCGGACTAGCAGATACAATGAGCAGTTCTTC	TRBV11-2	TRBD2	TRBJ2-1	-
CSALWTGTFQPQHF	TGCAGTGCCCTTTGGACAGGGACCTTTCAGCCCCAGCATTTT	TRBV20-1	TRBD1	TRBJ1-5	few
CASAGQVYEQYF	TGTGCCAGCGCTGGACAGGTCTACGAGCAGTACTTC	TRBV2	TRBD1	TRBJ2-7	few